This entry describes one T cell receptor (beta chain). This sample is part of a study of blood T cell repertoires in COVID-19. About the study: Sources were T cells, B-cell-depleted T cells, or PBMCs; the material itself was cDNA or gDNA.

Profiled with immunoSEQ multiplex PCR; TCRdb holds only in-frame clones, not every one. The sample has about 100,000 clones; 90% to 95% are singletons. Sequencing was carried out using peripheral blood. The source of this sequence is a man between 60 and 75 years old with acute or convalescent COVID-19.

CDR3 bases: TGTGCCACCAGTGATCCCTCAACAGGGCGGACCTCTGGCTACACCTTC. It encodes CATSDPSTGRTSGYTF. The chain has TRBV24-1 and TRBJ1-2, with D maybe TRBD1 (6 bases). Germline CDR1 reads KGHDR; CDR2 reads SFDVKD. The germline V and J ends were trimmed by 3 bases and 7 bases, with 20 bases remaining between them. This CDR3 has 16 residues.